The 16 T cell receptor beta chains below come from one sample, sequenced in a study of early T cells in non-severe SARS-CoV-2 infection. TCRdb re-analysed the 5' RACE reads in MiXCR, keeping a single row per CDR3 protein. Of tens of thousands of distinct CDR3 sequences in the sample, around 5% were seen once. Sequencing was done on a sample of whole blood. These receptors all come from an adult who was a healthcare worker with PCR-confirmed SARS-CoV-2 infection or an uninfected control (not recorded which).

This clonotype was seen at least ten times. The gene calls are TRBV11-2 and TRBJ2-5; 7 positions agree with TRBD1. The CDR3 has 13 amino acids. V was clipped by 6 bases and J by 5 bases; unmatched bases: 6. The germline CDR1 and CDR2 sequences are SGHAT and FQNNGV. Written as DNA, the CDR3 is TGTGCCAGCAGGTACAACAGGGGTGAGACCCAGTACTTC. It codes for CASRYNRGETQYF.

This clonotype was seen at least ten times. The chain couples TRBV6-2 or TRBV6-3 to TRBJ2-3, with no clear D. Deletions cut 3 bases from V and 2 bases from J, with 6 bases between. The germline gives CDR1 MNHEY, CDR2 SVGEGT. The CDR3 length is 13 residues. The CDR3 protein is CASSYSYTDTQYF. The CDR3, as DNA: TGTGCCAGCAGTTATAGCTACACAGATACGCAGTATTTT.

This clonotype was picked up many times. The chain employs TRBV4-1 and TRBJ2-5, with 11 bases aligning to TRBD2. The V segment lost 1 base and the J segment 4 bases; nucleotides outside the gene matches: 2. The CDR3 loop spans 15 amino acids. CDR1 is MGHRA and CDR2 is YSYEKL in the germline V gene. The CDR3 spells CASSQGLAGTETQYF. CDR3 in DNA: TGCGCCAGCAGCCAAGGACTAGCGGGGACAGAGACCCAGTACTTC.

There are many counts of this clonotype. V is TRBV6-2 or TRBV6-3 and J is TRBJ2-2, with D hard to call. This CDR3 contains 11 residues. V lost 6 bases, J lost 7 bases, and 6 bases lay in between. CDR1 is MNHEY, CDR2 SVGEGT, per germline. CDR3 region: CASRWFGELFF. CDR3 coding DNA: TGTGCCAGCAGATGGTTCGGGGAGCTGTTTTTT.

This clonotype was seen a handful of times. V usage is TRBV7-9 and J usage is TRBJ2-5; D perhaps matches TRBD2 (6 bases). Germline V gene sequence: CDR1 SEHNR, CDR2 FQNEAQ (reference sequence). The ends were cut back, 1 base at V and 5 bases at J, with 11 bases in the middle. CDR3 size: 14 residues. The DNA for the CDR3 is TGTGCCAGCAGCTTAGATGGGACTCTCGAGACCCAGTACTTC. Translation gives CASSLDGTLETQYF.

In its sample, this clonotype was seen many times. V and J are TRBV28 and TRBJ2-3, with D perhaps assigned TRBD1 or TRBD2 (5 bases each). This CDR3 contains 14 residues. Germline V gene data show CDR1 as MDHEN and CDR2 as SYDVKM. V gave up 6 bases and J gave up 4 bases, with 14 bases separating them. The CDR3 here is CASRIEGRPDTQYF. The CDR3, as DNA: TGTGCCAGCAGGATTGAGGGGCGCCCAGATACGCAGTATTTT.

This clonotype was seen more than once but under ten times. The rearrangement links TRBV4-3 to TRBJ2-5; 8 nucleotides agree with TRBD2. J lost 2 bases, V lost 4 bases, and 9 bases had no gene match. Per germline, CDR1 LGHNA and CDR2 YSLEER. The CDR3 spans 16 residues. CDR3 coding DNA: TGCGCCAGCAGCCCCGAGGTTAGCGGGGTACAAGAGACCCAGTACTTC. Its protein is CASSPEVSGVQETQYF.

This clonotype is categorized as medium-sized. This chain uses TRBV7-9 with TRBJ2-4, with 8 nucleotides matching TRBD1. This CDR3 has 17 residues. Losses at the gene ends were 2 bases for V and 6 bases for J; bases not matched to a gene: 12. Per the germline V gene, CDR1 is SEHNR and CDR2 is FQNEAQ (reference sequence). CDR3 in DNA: TGTGCCAGCAGCTTACTCGCCGGACAGGGAGGAGGAAACATTCAGTACTTC. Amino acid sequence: CASSLLAGQGGGNIQYF.

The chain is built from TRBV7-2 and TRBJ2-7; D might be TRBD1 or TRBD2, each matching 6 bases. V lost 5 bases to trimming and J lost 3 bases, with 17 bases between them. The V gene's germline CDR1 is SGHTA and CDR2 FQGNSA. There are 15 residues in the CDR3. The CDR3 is CASSPLIGGYYEQYF. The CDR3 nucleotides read TGTGCCAGCAGCCCCTTAATCGGGGGCTACTACGAGCAGTACTTC.

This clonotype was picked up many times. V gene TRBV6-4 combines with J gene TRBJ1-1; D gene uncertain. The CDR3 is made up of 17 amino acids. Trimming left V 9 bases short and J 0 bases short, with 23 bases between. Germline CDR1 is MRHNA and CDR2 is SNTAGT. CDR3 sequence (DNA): TGTGCCAGACCCACTGGCTCCCACCCCAGAATGAACACTGAAGCTTTCTTT. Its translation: CARPTGSHPRMNTEAFF.

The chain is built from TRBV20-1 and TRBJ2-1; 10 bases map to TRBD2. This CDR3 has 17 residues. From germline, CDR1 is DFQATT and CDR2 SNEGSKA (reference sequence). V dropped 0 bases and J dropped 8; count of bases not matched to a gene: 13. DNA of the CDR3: TGCAGTGCTAGAGACCTGGTGGGCTCAGCGGGGGGGCATGAGCAGTTCTTC. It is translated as CSARDLVGSAGGHEQFF.

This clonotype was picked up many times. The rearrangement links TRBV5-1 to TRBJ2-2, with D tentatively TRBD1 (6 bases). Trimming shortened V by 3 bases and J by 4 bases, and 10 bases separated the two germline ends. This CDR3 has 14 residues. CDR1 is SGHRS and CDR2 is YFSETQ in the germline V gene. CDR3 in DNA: TGCGCCAGCAGCTCCGGGACAACCACCGGGGAGCTGTTTTTT. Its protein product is CASSSGTTTGELFF.

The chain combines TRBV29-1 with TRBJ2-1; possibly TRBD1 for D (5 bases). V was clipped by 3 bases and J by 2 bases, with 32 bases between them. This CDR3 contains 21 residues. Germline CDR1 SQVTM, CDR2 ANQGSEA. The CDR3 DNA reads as TGCAGCGTTGAGGAACGACTCCCCCAGGGTCGTTTTGTTCGTCCCTACAATGAGCAGTTCTTC. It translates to CSVEERLPQGRFVRPYNEQFF.

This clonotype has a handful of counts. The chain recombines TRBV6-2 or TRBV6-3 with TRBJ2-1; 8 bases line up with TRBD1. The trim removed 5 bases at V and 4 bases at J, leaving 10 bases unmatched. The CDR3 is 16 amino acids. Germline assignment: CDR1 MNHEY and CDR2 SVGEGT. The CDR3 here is CASSPGRGPLYNEQFF. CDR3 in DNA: TGTGCCAGCAGTCCCGGCAGGGGGCCCCTATACAATGAGCAGTTCTTC.

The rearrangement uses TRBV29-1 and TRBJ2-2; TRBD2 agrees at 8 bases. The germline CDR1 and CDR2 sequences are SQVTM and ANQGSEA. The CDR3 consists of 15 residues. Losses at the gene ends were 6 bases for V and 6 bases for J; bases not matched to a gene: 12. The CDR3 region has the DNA TGCAGCGTCCTAGCGGGTCAGCAGCGGCCCGGGGAGCTGTTTTTT. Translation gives CSVLAGQQRPGELFF.

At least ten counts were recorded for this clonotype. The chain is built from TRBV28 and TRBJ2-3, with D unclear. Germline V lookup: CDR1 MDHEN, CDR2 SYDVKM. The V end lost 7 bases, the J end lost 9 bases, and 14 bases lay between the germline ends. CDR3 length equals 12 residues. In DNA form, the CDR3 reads TGTGCCAGCATGGGTGGGATTGACACGCAGTATTTT. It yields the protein CASMGGIDTQYF.